This TCR beta chain derives from a study of cytomegalovirus exposure and HLA in healthy donors (dated by TCRdb to 2016 to 2017). Background on the whole study: An earlier analysis of approximately 550 of the donors reported 250 to 350 Gb of sequence data and some 120 million unique TCR beta sequences from 150 million to 200 million T cells. A later analysis re-examined previously published TCR beta repertoires from more than 550 donors and added high-resolution HLA genotyping to investigate patterns of TCR occurrence. All discovery cohort repertoires had been generated on a single sequencing platform. Among the approximately 400 genotyped donors, under 90% belonged to the genetic ancestry cluster associated with self-reported Caucasian donors. A separate validation cohort of 100 to 150 different subjects was used in addition to the 666-subject first cohort. High-throughput TCR immunosequencing, statistical association of individual TCRs with disease status, and machine learning were combined to predict cytomegalovirus infection status. The study profiled the T cell repertoires of hundreds of subjects by immunosequencing and related them to cytomegalovirus serostatus. Both class I and class II loci were covered by HLA typing, at four-digit resolution. The number of donors typed differed by locus, with 629-630 for A, B, C, DRB1 and DQB1, approximately 500 for DQA1, about 610 for DPA1, and 450 to 480 for DPB1. Donor age, sex, ethnicity and CMV serostatus were compiled alongside the repertoire data. In the later analysis, no new phenotypic data were used to find candidate immune exposures; instead, reliance was placed on TCR beta sequences and their occurrence across donors. Among about 390 genotyped donors of the cohort, an average of approximately 240,000 unique TCR beta nucleotide sequences were sequenced per donor, 15% to 20% of them non-productive. An earlier analysis of some 500 of the donors applied high-throughput TCR beta sequencing to assess whether each TCR beta V gene segment acted as functional or pseudogenic. A later genetic analysis used genome-wide SNP genotypes for 398 of the 666 donors, treating that subset as a discovery cohort. The aim of the study was to test whether cataloging public T cell receptors could identify signatures of past pathogen exposure. About 5 DR-DQ haplotypes were handled as single units for association and clustering, since linkage in the cohort was strong. Roughly 300 gigabases of sequencing data and tens of millions of unique TCR sequences were included in an early release covering 550 to 650 HLA-typed donors. Summary of the overall study and its limitations: The 87-base-pair reads could not distinguish some IMGT-functional V segments, including TRBV6-2 and TRBV6-3, so those segments were excluded. Across donors, most TCR sequences were observed very rarely, whereas some public TCRs were present in many individuals. Several of the top co-occurrence clusters appeared to be linked to parvovirus B19, influenza, CMV and Epstein-Barr virus, according to a later analysis. The sequencing pipeline was judged likely to have produced a cluster of highly shared sequence variants as a technical artifact. According to a later analysis, most CMV-associated TCR beta chains appeared to be HLA-restricted, and the HLA associations seemed to be driven largely by CMV exposure. In this cohort, only TCR beta chains were sequenced, and detectable features were limited by the absence of alpha or paired-chain data. Because counts were too low, roughly 18 rarely observed V segments, including chromosome 9 orphons, were left out of the earlier analysis of 587 of the donors. Correlated functional status among segregating V segments might reflect linkage disequilibrium, but an unknown experimental factor could not be ruled out. When HLA alleles, especially DR and DQ, strongly co-occurred, attributing TCR associations to individual alleles was difficult. Compared with the approximately 670-donor mean, donors in an Asian-associated ancestry cluster had fewer N-insertions in productive TCRs, according to a later genetic analysis. A further reported finding was that TCR beta sequences accurately predicted the HLA-A and HLA-B alleles for most subjects in the first cohort. Broadly in line with IMGT annotations, most TCR beta V segments showed up in productive rearrangements about 87% or about 30% of the time in an earlier analysis of about 500 of the donors. The only immune exposure information available for the cohort was CMV serostatus. A later analysis found that HLA-associated TCR beta chains were more clonally expanded and had lower generation probabilities than equally common non-associated chains. The study listed 150 to 200 TCR beta chains as associated with cytomegalovirus. A later genetic analysis associated a missense DCLRE1C variant with V-gene and J-gene trimming of TCR beta chains, and an independent cohort replicated the association. The authors suggested that the approach could potentially be generalized to other disease states and immunological phenotypes. In vitro tests confirmed that a few of the cytomegalovirus-associated TCR beta chains recognize cytomegalovirus antigens. In a later analysis, TCR association rates were found to vary across HLA loci, with the most associated TCRs seen for DRB1 alleles and the fewest for HLA-C alleles. Because HLA typing was missing for some donors at each locus, association tests included only the typed subset. A later analysis associated 16,951 TCR beta sequences with specific HLA alleles at a false discovery rate of 0.05. Presence/absence analyses assumed roughly uniform sequencing depth across donors, an assumption that may not hold. Cytomegalovirus status was reported to be diagnosed by the classifier with high specificity and sensitivity in both the original and validation cohorts.

The cohort consisted of 666 healthy bone marrow donors. At the time of sampling, all cohort members were nominally healthy, though unrecorded immune exposures were likely present. The donor tested CMV seropositive, placing the donor among the 250 to 350 seropositive members of the cohort. Every donor gave a peripheral blood sample, and the peripheral blood mononuclear cells from that sample were used for TCR beta sequencing. Genomic DNA extraction from the blood cell samples was performed with the Qiagen DNeasy Blood Extraction Kit. About this clone: Which antigen it targets is not known. No base quality information exists; no much larger clone differs at one position.

Library prep was done by the immunoSEQ multiplex PCR assay. For the multiplex PCR, a mixture combining 60 forward primers for TCR Vbeta segments and 13 reverse primers for TCR Jbeta segments was used. A multiplex PCR assay on genomic DNA amplified the CDR3 region of rearranged TCR beta genes. The Illumina HiSeq System was used to sequence the amplified TCR beta libraries as 87-base-pair reads. As for the original processing: A later analysis counted some 80 million unique TCR beta chains across the 550 to 700 repertoires, and 10 million to 12 million of these chains were shared by at least two donors. A nearest-neighbor algorithm error-corrected the raw reads and collapsed the reads into unique sequences, merging closely related sequences to remove PCR and sequencing errors. To assign V, D and J gene segments, CDR3 sequences were aligned to IMGT reference sequences. For a sequence to be retained, a match of at least six nucleotides to both a V gene segment and a J gene segment was required. Rearrangements were classified as productive when the CDR3 lacked stop codons and remained in frame with V and J, and all other rearrangements were classified as non-productive. Following IMGT convention, CDR3 was defined as the stretch from the second conserved V-encoded cysteine up to the conserved J-encoded phenylalanine. The earlier analysis of 500 to 650 of the donors excluded any sequence lacking an unambiguous match to a single V gene segment. An earlier analysis of 500 to 600 of the donors classified V segments as functional when productive rearrangements were above 56.7% and as segregating when the standard deviation between donors was above 5%. A statistical classification framework was built for diagnosing cytomegalovirus status from the catalog of TCR beta chain sequences. A later analysis assigned V and J genes by comparing TCR nucleotide sequences with IMGT/GENE-DB human TR gene sequences. In a later analysis, CDR3 sequences and most-parsimonious VDJ recombination scenarios were assigned using the TCRdist pipeline. A later analysis defined each TCR beta chain by its CDR3 amino acid sequence plus V-gene family, and excluded reads lacking a unique V-gene family. In a later analysis, around 600 highly shared, low-generation-probability nucleotide sequences were removed to address suspected cross-contamination and a sequencing artifact. For each public chain, a later analysis derived a clonal expansion index from normalized ranks of inferred template counts within each repertoire. Generation probabilities in a later analysis came from a VDJ recombination model fitted to out-of-frame rearrangements, and those results were checked against IGoR. Hypergeometric tests were used in a later analysis to score TCR-TCR, TCR-HLA and TCR-CMV co-occurrence, with a repertoire-size bias correction applied to the TCR pairs. A later analysis estimated false discovery rates by permuting HLA or CMV assignments 20 times. In a later analysis, co-occurring TCRs were grouped using DBSCAN, and TCRdist sequence similarity was added for clustering within HLA-allele-positive subsets. Co-occurrence clustering excluded repertoires with fewer than 30,000 or more than 120,000 public chains, plus five with anomalous nucleotide sharing. The clones in this table, taken by TCRdb from immuneACCESS, are in-frame only. Not every clone is retained; where verified, under half of the shortfall comes from an unresolved V gene, and the cause of the rest is unknown. The V and J calls and clone size are taken from that table; D and trimming were inferred from the DNA. The sample has 70,000 to 80,000 clones on record, approximately 80% of them singletons. The ten largest account for over 7% of the sample.

The junction carries 14 bases between V and J, which are trimmed by 4 bases and 4 bases respectively. CDR1 and CDR2 are drawn from the germline V gene: SGHRS, YFSETQ. The CDR3 measures 14 amino acids from cysteine to phenylalanine. The kept DNA is CDR3 alone, 42 bases in frame from the first base. The receptor chain draws on TRBV5-1 and TRBJ1-2; TRBD1 could be the D gene, as 6 bases match. Sequencing input: PBMCs. This TCR derives from a woman between 40 and 55 years old in good health and CMV-seropositive. CDR3 reads: CASSPIGQIYGYTF. The DNA sequence is given as TGCGCCAGCAGCCCCATAGGACAGATCTATGGCTACACCTTC.